One sample yielded the 12 T cell receptor beta chains listed below, sequenced in a study of OX40 agonist ivuxolimab in advanced cancers. Receptors were amplified or captured by the immunoSEQ multiplex PCR assay. TCRdb obtained this table from immuneACCESS and retained in-frame rearrangements with V and J assigned. These tables miss some clones; where compared with another copy, unresolved V genes account for less than half of the shortfall, and the remainder is unexplained. This sample comprises over 80,000 clones, roughly 86% of them detected only once. The biggest ten clones account for about 4.6% of the sample. The source was CD4+ or CD8+ T cells sorted from blood, collected in a trial of the OX40 agonist ivuxolimab. The receptors were sampled from an adult with an advanced solid tumor such as melanoma, head and neck, liver or kidney cancer.

About this clone: The sample contains more than one DNA sequence encoding this CDR3. The genes are TRBV19 and TRBJ1-2; D gene uncertain. Deletions cut 2 bases from V and 2 bases from J, with 3 bases between. This CDR3 contains 12 residues. Germline lookup yields CDR1 LNHDA and CDR2 SQIVND (reference sequence). CDR3 sequence reads: CASSIINYGYTF. Here the CDR3 DNA reads TGTGCCAGTAGTATAATCAACTATGGCTACACCTTC. Looking up the rest from reference TRBV19 and TRBJ1-2 gives the full variable domain: DGGITQSPKYLFRKEGQNVTLSCEQNLNHDAMYWYRQDPGQGLRLIYYSQIVNDFQKGDIAEGYSVSREKKESFPLTVTSAQKNPTAFYLCASSIINYGYTFGSGTRLTVV.

The chain combines TRBV14 with TRBJ2-5; maybe TRBD2 (5 bases). V lost 3 bases, J lost 4 bases, and 15 bases lay in between. This CDR3 contains 15 residues. Germline values: CDR1 SGHDN, CDR2 FVKESK. CDR3 loop: CASSQRRGLGETQYF. CDR3 DNA sequence: TGTGCCAGCAGCCAGAGGAGAGGGCTAGGAGAGACCCAGTACTTC. The whole variable domain, filled in from reference TRBV14 and TRBJ2-5, reads EAGVTQFPSHSVIEKGQTVTLRCDPISGHDNLYWYRRVMGKEIKFLLHFVKESKQDESGMPNNRFLAERTGGTYSTLKVQPAELEDSGVYFCASSQRRGLGETQYFGPGTRLLVL.

The J gene is TRBJ2-1, the V gene TRBV7-2, with D perhaps matching TRBD1 (5 bases). V dropped 5 bases and J dropped 9 bases, with 14 bases sitting between them. The CDR3 is made up of 13 amino acids. The germline V gene encodes CDR1 SGHTA and CDR2 FQGNSA. The CDR3 here is CASSASGAAEQFF. The DNA for the CDR3 is TGTGCCAGCAGCGCATCTGGGGCGGCTGAGCAGTTCTTC.

CDR3 residues: CAWSASVSGNTIYF. CDR3 nucleotides: TGTGCCTGGAGCGCCTCAGTCTCTGGAAACACCATATATTTT. The chain has TRBV30 and TRBJ1-3; D unresolved. In germline, CDR1 is GTSNPN, CDR2 SVGIG (reference sequence). V dropped 3 bases and J dropped 0 bases, with 9 bases sitting between them. The CDR3 sequence is 14 residues long.

The rearrangement uses TRBV7-2 and TRBJ1-4, with 7 bases fitting TRBD1. The CDR3 length is 16 residues. V lost 4 bases and J lost 8; bases outside the gene matches: 13. In germline, CDR1 is SGHTA, CDR2 FQGNSA. CDR3 coding DNA: TGTGCCAGCAGCTCGCGACAAGGGGGCGCAAGGGAAAAACTGTTTTTT. Its protein product is CASSSRQGGAREKLFF.

The chain combines TRBV11-2 with TRBJ2-1; 12 nucleotides align to TRBD2. CDR3 length: 16 amino acids. Germline V CDR1 and CDR2: SGHAT, FQNNGV. The V and J ends lost 0 bases and 10 bases, in that order; junction bases with no gene match: 7. The CDR3 region is CASSLDLAGGGREQFF. The CDR3 region has the DNA TGTGCCAGCAGCTTAGATCTAGCGGGAGGGGGTCGGGAGCAGTTCTTC.

This chain links TRBV14 with TRBJ2-1; 7 positions match TRBD2. The CDR3 is 17 residues long. Germline V gives CDR1 SGHDN, CDR2 FVKESK. The trim removed 0 bases at V and 2 bases at J, leaving 7 bases unmatched. CDR3 in DNA: TGTGCCAGCAGCCAAGATGGGAAAGGGACTACCTACAATGAGCAGTTCTTC. It encodes CASSQDGKGTTYNEQFF. Full variable domain (outside the CDR3, taken from reference TRBV14 and TRBJ2-1): EAGVTQFPSHSVIEKGQTVTLRCDPISGHDNLYWYRRVMGKEIKFLLHFVKESKQDESGMPNNRFLAERTGGTYSTLKVQPAELEDSGVYFCASSQDGKGTTYNEQFFGPGTRLTVL.

V usage is TRBV10-1 and J usage is TRBJ2-5, with TRBD2 matching 7 bases. V dropped 5 bases and J dropped 7; count of bases not matched to a gene: 7. CDR3 length: 13 residues. Germline CDR1 and CDR2: WNHNN and SYGVQD (reference sequence). The CDR3 sequence: CASSLNWGGTQYF. Here the CDR3 DNA reads TGCGCCAGCAGTCTTAATTGGGGGGGGACCCAGTACTTC.

V and J are TRBV25-1 and TRBJ2-3; no clear D gene. V was pared by 1 base and J by 2 bases, with 7 bases between. The length of the CDR3 is 14 residues. Germline CDR1 MGHDK, CDR2 SYGVNS. CDR3 residues: CASSELAYTDTQYF. CDR3 coding DNA: TGTGCCAGCAGTGAATTGGCCTACACAGATACGCAGTATTTT.

J is TRBJ2-3 and V is TRBV5-1, with D possibly TRBD2 on 6 matching bases. From germline, CDR1 is SGHRS and CDR2 YFSETQ. The CDR3 totals 16 residues. V lost 2 bases to trimming and J lost 2 bases, with 15 bases between them. CDR3 loop: CASSFEGRKDTDTQYF. The CDR3 DNA is TGCGCCAGCAGCTTTGAAGGGAGGAAAGACACAGATACGCAGTATTTT.

The gene calls are TRBV15 and TRBJ1-5, with D perhaps matching TRBD1 (5 bases). The V gene lost 1 base and the J gene lost 0 bases, with 10 bases spanning the gap. Germline lookup yields CDR1 LNHNV and CDR2 YYDKDF (reference sequence). The CDR3 runs 16 residues. The CDR3 here is CATSRGDGFSNQPQHF. CDR3 DNA sequence: TGTGCCACCAGCAGAGGGGACGGCTTTAGCAATCAGCCCCAGCATTTT.

This clone came up many times. The rearrangement joins TRBV28 to TRBJ2-7; 8 bases fit TRBD1. Trimming cost V 6 bases and J 4 bases; bases outside gene matches: 2. CDR1 is MDHEN and CDR2 is SYDVKM in the germline V gene. This CDR3 contains 12 residues. Here the CDR3 DNA reads TGTGCCAGCAGACAGGGGGTATACGAGCAGTACTTC. Translated: CASRQGVYEQYF.